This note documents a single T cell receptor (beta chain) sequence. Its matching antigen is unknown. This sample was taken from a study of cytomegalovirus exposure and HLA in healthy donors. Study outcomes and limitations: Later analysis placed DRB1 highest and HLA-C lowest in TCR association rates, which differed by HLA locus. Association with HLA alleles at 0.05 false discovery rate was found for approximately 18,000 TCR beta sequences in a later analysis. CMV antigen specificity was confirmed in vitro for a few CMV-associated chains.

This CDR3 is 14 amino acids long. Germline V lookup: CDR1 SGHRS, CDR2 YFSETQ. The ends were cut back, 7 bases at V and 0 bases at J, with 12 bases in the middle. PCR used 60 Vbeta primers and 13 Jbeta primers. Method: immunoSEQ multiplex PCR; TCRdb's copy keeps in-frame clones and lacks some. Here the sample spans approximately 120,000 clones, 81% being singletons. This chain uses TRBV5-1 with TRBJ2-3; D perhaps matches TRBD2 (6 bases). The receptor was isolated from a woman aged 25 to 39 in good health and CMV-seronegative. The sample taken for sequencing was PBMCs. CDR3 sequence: CASQREFSTDTQYF. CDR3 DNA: TGCGCCAGCCAACGGGAGTTTAGCACAGATACGCAGTATTTT.